Following are 23 T cell receptor beta chains from one sample sequenced in a study of HIV-infected patients and healthy controls (TCRdb year 2014). Libraries were built with 5' RACE. Sequencing was performed on an Illumina MiSeq. Reverse transcription of about 500 ng RNA was performed with SuperScript III using primers directed against the alpha and beta constant regions. Separate alpha and beta chain libraries were generated by chain-specific third strand synthesis with multiplexing indices. Clones were called with MiXCR by TCRdb after fastp trimmed the public reads at Q25, and only in-frame beta chains were retained. Identical CDR3 protein sequences are pooled into one entry, listed with their most common genes and DNA. Present in this sample are 18,000 or so distinct CDR3 sequences, about 9.4% of which were seen just once. The ten largest clones take up over 5% of the sample. Whole blood was used without fractionating the cells, so the repertoire represented all peripheral T cells without sorting.

Sequenced: blood. These receptors were taken from an adult in good health.

This clonotype was seen a handful of times. The V and J genes are TRBV5-1 and TRBJ2-1; D is possibly TRBD2 (6 bases). The germline CDR1 and CDR2 sequences are SGHRS and YFSETQ. CDR3 length equals 16 residues. V was pared by 5 bases and J by 0 bases, with 15 bases between. The CDR3 protein is CASRRRGNSSYNEQFF. In DNA form, the CDR3 reads TGCGCCAGCAGGAGACGCGGGAATAGCTCCTACAATGAGCAGTTCTTC.

The table lists this clonotype with many counts. The chain joins TRBV29-1 to TRBJ2-3; 10 bases are a match to TRBD2. Germline V gene lookup returns CDR1 SQVTM and CDR2 ANQGSEA. The CDR3 has 14 residues. J lost 0 bases, V lost 5 bases, and 2 bases had no gene match. The CDR3 DNA follows: TGCAGCGTTCGGACTAGCGGAAGCACAGATACGCAGTATTTT. Translation gives CSVRTSGSTDTQYF.

This clonotype was found many times. The chain recombines TRBV29-1 with TRBJ2-7; 12 nucleotides align to TRBD2. The germline CDR1 and CDR2 sequences are SQVTM and ANQGSEA. The V gene end was trimmed by 3 bases and the J gene end by 7 bases; junction bases not matched to a gene: 4. The CDR3 is 13 residues long. DNA of the CDR3: TGCAGCGTTGATCTAGCGGGAGGGGGTGAGCAGTACTTC. Its protein product is CSVDLAGGGEQYF.

This clonotype has at least ten counts. The chain links TRBV7-9 to TRBJ2-5; D may be TRBD2 (6 bases). Trimming took off 2 bases at V and 3 bases at J, with 19 bases between the two ends. CDR1 is SEHNR, CDR2 FQNEAQ, per germline (reference sequence). CDR3 length: 17 residues. Here the CDR3 DNA reads TGTGCCAGCAGCTTATTCCCCGGGACTTCGAGTGAAGAGACCCAGTACTTC. Its translation: CASSLFPGTSSEETQYF.

The chain employs TRBV7-9 and TRBJ2-7; 11 bases line up with TRBD2. Germline V gene data show CDR1 as SEHNR and CDR2 as FQNEAQ (reference sequence). The J segment lost 3 bases and the V segment lost 1 base, leaving 5 bases of the junction unmatched. The CDR3 runs to 16 residues. The CDR3 DNA follows: TGTGCCAGCAGCTTAGGGACTAGCGGGTCCAACTACGAGCAGTACTTC. This translates into CASSLGTSGSNYEQYF.

By share, this clonotype ranks as medium-sized (0.01 to 0.1%). The chain has TRBV24-1 and TRBJ2-1; 7 bases align to TRBD1. In germline, CDR1 is KGHDR, CDR2 SFDVKD. The CDR3 has 16 amino acids. Trimming cost V 4 bases and J 2 bases; bases outside gene matches: 7. CDR3 sequence reads: CATSDDGQDTYNEQFF. CDR3 nucleotide sequence: TGTGCCACCAGTGACGATGGACAGGATACCTACAATGAGCAGTTCTTC.

This clonotype was counted at least ten times. The chain carries TRBV20-1 and TRBJ2-1; 7 bases fit TRBD2. V was pared by 5 bases and J by 4 bases, with 14 bases of the junction left unmatched. Germline V gives CDR1 DFQATT, CDR2 SNEGSKA (reference sequence). The CDR3 covers 16 residues. The CDR3: CSALREGSGGYNEQFF. CDR3 sequence (DNA): TGCAGTGCTCTCCGCGAAGGGTCGGGGGGATACAATGAGCAGTTCTTC.

This clonotype has a count of ten or more. This sequence joins TRBV19 and TRBJ2-2; D remains ambiguous. The CDR3 covers 13 residues. Trimming removed 7 bases from V and 3 bases from J, with 9 bases in between. CDR1 and CDR2 from the germline V gene are LNHDA and SQIVND (reference sequence). The CDR3 DNA sequence: TGTGCCAGTACACGGCGCTACACCGGGGAGCTGTTTTTT. Protein product: CASTRRYTGELFF.

This clonotype showed up many times. The CDR3 nucleotides read TGTGCCAGCAGCGTAGCTACAAGGTTGCGGGAGTCTCAATGGGCCAAAAACATTCAGTACTTC. Its protein product is CASSVATRLRESQWAKNIQYF. The chain links TRBV9 to TRBJ2-4, with TRBD2 identical over 7 bases. CDR1 SGDLS and CDR2 YYNGEE come from the germline V gene. Trimming took 0 bases from V and 1 from J; bases not matched to a gene: 19. CDR3 length: 21 amino acids.

This clonotype was counted ten times or more. The V and J genes are TRBV29-1 and TRBJ2-7; D could derive from TRBD1 or TRBD2 (5 bases each). This CDR3 spans 15 amino acids. Germline V lookup: CDR1 SQVTM, CDR2 ANQGSEA. Trimming took off 0 bases at V and 0 bases at J, with 12 bases between the two ends. The CDR3 region has the DNA TGCAGCGTTGAAGATAGTGGGGGTAGCTCCTACGAGCAGTACTTC. Translated: CSVEDSGGSSYEQYF.

This clonotype ranks as medium-sized. The chain joins TRBV11-3 to TRBJ2-5; D not certain. Germline V gene data show CDR1 as SGHNT and CDR2 as YENEEA. This CDR3 is built from 12 residues. Trimming took off 5 bases at V and 5 bases at J, with 9 bases between the two ends. The DNA of the CDR3 is TGTGCCAGCAGCCAAATGGGGGAGACCCAGTACTTC. Its translation: CASSQMGETQYF.

The chain recombines TRBV20-1 with TRBJ2-5, with 9 bases matching TRBD1. The germline V gene encodes CDR1 DFQATT and CDR2 SNEGSKA (reference sequence). This CDR3 contains 13 residues. V dropped 6 bases and J dropped 4; count of bases not matched to a gene: 6. The CDR3 region has the DNA TGCAGTGCGGACCGGGACAGGGTAGAGACCCAGTACTTC. Its translation is CSADRDRVETQYF.

The table lists this clonotype with many counts. The chain recombines TRBV28 with TRBJ1-2; no reliable D call. Trimming cost V 5 bases and J 4 bases, with 8 bases left between them. CDR3 length equals 12 residues. Per the germline V gene, CDR1 is MDHEN and CDR2 is SYDVKM. CDR3 sequence (DNA): TGTGCCAGCAGTCGGCGGAGCTATGGCTACACCTTC. This encodes CASSRRSYGYTF.

The V gene is TRBV19, the J gene TRBJ1-5; D remains unclear. Trimming left V 3 bases short and J 6 bases short, with 15 bases between. Germline V lookup: CDR1 LNHDA, CDR2 SQIVND (reference sequence). This CDR3 contains 15 residues. CDR3 sequence reads: CASSISWRSFQPQHF. Written as DNA, the CDR3 is TGTGCCAGTAGTATCTCTTGGCGTTCCTTTCAGCCCCAGCATTTT.

This clonotype was found many times. The chain employs TRBV18 and TRBJ2-1; 8 bases align to TRBD2. The CDR3 covers 17 residues. CDR1 KGHSH and CDR2 LQKENI come from the germline V gene. V shed 4 bases and J 3 bases; nucleotides not matched to a gene: 11. CDR3 protein: CASSRGTGTRNYNEQFF. In nucleotides, the CDR3 is TGTGCCAGCTCACGCGGGACCGGGACTAGGAACTACAATGAGCAGTTCTTC.

Concerning this clonotype itself: This may arise from a read error, as a much more abundant clone is one base away. The CDR3 DNA is TGTGCCAGCAGTGAATCGGGGACTATCTACGAGCAGTACTTC. It translates to CASSESGTIYEQYF. This sequence joins TRBV25-1 and TRBJ2-7; 7 bases are a match to TRBD2. Germline V CDR1 and CDR2: MGHDK, SYGVNS. V trimming: 1 base; J trimming: 3 bases; junction bases outside the gene matches: 3. This CDR3 contains 14 residues.

The chain is built from TRBV5-5 and TRBJ1-1; D unclear. Germline CDR1 reads SGHKS; CDR2 reads YYEKEE (reference sequence). The CDR3 has 16 residues. V dropped 0 bases and J dropped 0 bases, with 12 bases sitting between them. CDR3 sequence reads: CASSLVVGVMNTEAFF. As DNA, the CDR3 is TGTGCCAGCAGCTTGGTGGTTGGGGTGATGAACACTGAAGCTTTCTTT.

By its share, this clonotype is medium-sized (0.01 to 0.1%). Here the CDR3 reads CSAAAGVGETQYF. Written as DNA, the CDR3 is TGCAGTGCTGCAGCGGGAGTCGGGGAGACCCAGTACTTC. The rearrangement links TRBV20-1 to TRBJ2-5; 8 nucleotides line up with TRBD2. The CDR3 consists of 13 residues. From germline, CDR1 is DFQATT and CDR2 SNEGSKA (reference sequence). Trimming at V came to 5 bases and at J to 5 bases, leaving 7 bases not matched to a gene.

Many counts were recorded for this clonotype. This chain connects TRBV7-2 to TRBJ2-3; a possible D gene is TRBD2 (6 bases). The V and J ends lost 4 bases and 3 bases respectively, with 11 bases between them. Germline values: CDR1 SGHTA, CDR2 FQGNSA. CDR3 size: 14 residues. In DNA form, the CDR3 reads TGTGCCAGCAGCTCTGGAGGGGCGACAGATACGCAGTATTTT. Protein product: CASSSGGATDTQYF.

Only one count was recorded for this clonotype. The CDR3 DNA reads as TGTGCCAGCAGACCCGGGCGGGGAGGAGTCCGTATACTGTTTTTT. It yields the protein CASRPGRGGVRILFF. The chain couples TRBV6-5 to TRBJ1-4; D is unresolved. The CDR3 totals 15 residues. Trimming cost V 6 bases and J 13 bases, with 24 bases left between them. Germline values: CDR1 MNHEY, CDR2 SVGAGI.

This clonotype is medium-sized (0.01 to 0.1%). The rearrangement joins TRBV10-3 to TRBJ2-3; 7 positions agree with TRBD1. CDR3 length: 16 residues. The germline V gene has CDR1 ENHRY and CDR2 SYGVKD. The trim removed 5 bases at V and 0 bases at J, leaving 8 bases unmatched. This chain's CDR3 is CAISTGTVGSTDTQYF. As DNA, the CDR3 is TGTGCCATCAGTACGGGGACAGTAGGGAGCACAGATACGCAGTATTTT.

The chain employs TRBV1 and TRBJ2-1; TRBD1 is the table's D call, not checked against the DNA. TRBV1 is a recognized pseudogene. This CDR3 region has 17 residues. This CDR3 is CTSSQEGEDRARSEQFF. For the CDR3, the DNA is TGCACCAGCAGCCAAGAGGGGGAGGACAGGGCTAGGAGTGAGCAGTTCTTC.

In its sample, this clonotype was seen many times. The J gene is TRBJ2-7, the V gene TRBV20-1; TRBD2 aligns across 12 bases. V lost 0 bases to trimming and J lost 4 bases; unmatched junction nucleotides: 4. The CDR3 runs to 15 residues. CDR1 and CDR2 (germline): DFQATT, SNEGSKA (reference sequence). The CDR3 loop reads CSARDSGTSGYEQYF. The CDR3, as DNA: TGCAGTGCTAGAGATTCCGGGACTAGCGGGTACGAGCAGTACTTC.